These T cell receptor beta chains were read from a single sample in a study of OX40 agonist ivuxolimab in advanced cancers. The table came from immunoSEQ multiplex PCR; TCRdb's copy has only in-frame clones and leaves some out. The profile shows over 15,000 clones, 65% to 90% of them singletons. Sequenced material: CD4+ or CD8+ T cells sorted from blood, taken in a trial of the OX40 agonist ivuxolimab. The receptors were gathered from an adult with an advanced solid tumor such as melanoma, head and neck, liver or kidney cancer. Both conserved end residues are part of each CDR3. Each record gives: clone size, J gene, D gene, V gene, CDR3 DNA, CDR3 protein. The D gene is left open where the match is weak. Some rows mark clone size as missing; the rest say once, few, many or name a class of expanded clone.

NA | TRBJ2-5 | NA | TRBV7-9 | TGTGCCAGCAGCTCCTGGACGGAAGAGACCCAGTACTTC | CASSSWTEETQYF
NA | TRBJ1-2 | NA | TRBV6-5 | TGTGCCAGCAGTTACTCGCACAGATCCTATGGCTACACCTTC | CASSYSHRSYGYTF
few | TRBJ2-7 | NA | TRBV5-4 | TGTGCCAGCAGCTTAGACCGACGAAACTACGAGCAGTACTTC | CASSLDRRNYEQYF
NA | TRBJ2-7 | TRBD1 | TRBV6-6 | TGTGCCAGCAGTTACTCGACGGGACAGACTTACGAGCAGTACTTC | CASSYSTGQTYEQYF
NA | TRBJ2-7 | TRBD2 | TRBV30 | TGTGCCTGGAACGGGGAGACTAGCGGGGTAATAAGCTCCTACGAGCAGTACTTC | CAWNGETSGVISSYEQYF
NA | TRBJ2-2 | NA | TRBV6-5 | TGTGCCAGCAGCCAGGGCACCGGGGAGCTGTTTTTT | CASSQGTGELFF
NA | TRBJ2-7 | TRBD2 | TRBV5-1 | TGCGCCAGCAGCTTATGGACTAGCGGGGGCAGCGAGCAGTACTTC | CASSLWTSGGSEQYF
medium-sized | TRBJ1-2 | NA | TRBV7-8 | TGTGCCAGCAGCTTATCTACAGGAGTGGGTGGCTACACCTTC | CASSLSTGVGGYTF
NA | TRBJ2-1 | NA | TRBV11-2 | TGTGCCAGCAGCTTAGGGGCCAGAGAGCAGTTCTTC | CASSLGAREQFF
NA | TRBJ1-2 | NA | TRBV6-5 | TGTGCCAGCAGTTACCGGGGGGTAGGCTATGGCTACACCTTC | CASSYRGVGYGYTF
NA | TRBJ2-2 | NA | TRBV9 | TGTGCCAGCAGCGTAGGGGGCTCCACTCTTAACACCGGGGAGCTGTTTTTT | CASSVGGSTLNTGELFF
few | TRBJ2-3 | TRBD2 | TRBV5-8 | TGTGCCAGCAGCTTGGCGGGGGGGGACACAGATACGCAGTATTTT | CASSLAGGDTDTQYF
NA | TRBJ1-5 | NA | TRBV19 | TGTGACCCTGAAACCTGGGACAAATCCGGTCAGCCCCAGCATTTT | CDPETWDKSGQPQHF
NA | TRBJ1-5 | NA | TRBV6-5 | TGTGCCAGCAGTTCCTTAAATCAGCCCCAGCATTTT | CASSSLNQPQHF
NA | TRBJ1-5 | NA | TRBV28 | TGTGCCAGCAGGCCGTTGAAGGGGTCAGGGTATAGCAATCAGCCCCAGCATTTT | CASRPLKGSGYSNQPQHF
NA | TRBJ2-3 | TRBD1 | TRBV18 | TGTGCCAGCTCACACCAGGGGGCAGGGGGCACAGATACGCAGTATTTT | CASSHQGAGGTDTQYF
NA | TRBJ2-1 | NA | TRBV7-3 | TGTGCCAGCAGCTTAGGGTGGAATGAGCAGTTCTTC | CASSLGWNEQFF
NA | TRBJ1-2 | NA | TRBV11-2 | TGTGCCAGCAGCTTACAAAGGGGCGCTGGCTATGGCTACACCTTC | CASSLQRGAGYGYTF
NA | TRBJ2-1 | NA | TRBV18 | TGTGCCAGCTCACCAAGATATGGCCTCCGCTCCTACAATGAGCAGTTCTTC | CASSPRYGLRSYNEQFF
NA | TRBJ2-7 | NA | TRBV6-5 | TGTGCCAGCAGTAGACAGGTTTACGAGCAGTACTTC | CASSRQVYEQYF
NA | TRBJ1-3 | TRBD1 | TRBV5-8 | TGTGCCAGCAGCTTGAGCCAGGGGGCAAGGAACACCATATATTTT | CASSLSQGARNTIYF
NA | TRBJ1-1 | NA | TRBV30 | TGTGCCTGGAGGTCACGAGGTTCCCTCTACACTGAAGCTTTCTTT | CAWRSRGSLYTEAFF
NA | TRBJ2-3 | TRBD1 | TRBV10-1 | TGCGCCAGCAGTGACGGGACAGGGCCCACAGATACGCAGTATTTT | CASSDGTGPTDTQYF
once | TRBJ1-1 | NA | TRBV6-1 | TGTGCCAGCTTTCACTATCCGAACACTGAAGCTTTCTTT | CASFHYPNTEAFF
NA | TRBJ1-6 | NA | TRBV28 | TGTGCCAGCATGGGAGAAAATTCACCCCTCCACTTT | CASMGENSPLHF
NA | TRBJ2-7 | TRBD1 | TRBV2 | TGTGCCAGCAGACAGGGGCGTACGGAAGAGCAGTACTTC | CASRQGRTEEQYF
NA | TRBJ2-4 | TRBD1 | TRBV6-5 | TGTGCCAGCATACAACGACAGGGGAACATTCAGTACTTC | CASIQRQGNIQYF
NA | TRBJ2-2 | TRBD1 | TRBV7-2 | TGTGCCAGCAGCTCCGGGACAGAGTCCACCGGGGAGCTGTTTTTT | CASSSGTESTGELFF
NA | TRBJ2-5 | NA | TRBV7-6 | TGTGCCAGCAGCTTAGGGGCGGGATCGGAGACCCAGTACTTC | CASSLGAGSETQYF
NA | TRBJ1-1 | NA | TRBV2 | TGTGCCAGCATGAGGGTGAACACTGAAGCTTTCTTT | CASMRVNTEAFF
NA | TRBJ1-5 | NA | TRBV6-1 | TGTGCCAGCAGTGAACGGACAGCGAGCAATCAGCCCCAGCATTTT | CASSERTASNQPQHF
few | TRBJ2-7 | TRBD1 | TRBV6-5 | TGTGCCAGCAGTACTCCGACAGGGGGCTCCTACGAGCAGTACTTC | CASSTPTGGSYEQYF
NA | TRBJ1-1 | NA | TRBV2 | TGTGCCAGCAGCCCACAGACAGTAGGGGAGCAGTCTGAAGCTTTCTTT | CASSPQTVGEQSEAFF
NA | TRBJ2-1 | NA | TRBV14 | TGTGCCAGCAGCCAGGGGTTAACCTACAATGAGCAGTTCTTC | CASSQGLTYNEQFF
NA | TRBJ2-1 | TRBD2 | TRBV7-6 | TGTGCCAGCAGCTCCCTAGCGGGCTCCTACAATGGGCAGTTCTTC | CASSSLAGSYNGQFF
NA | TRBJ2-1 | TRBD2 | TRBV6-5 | TGTGCCAGCAGTTACCTGACTAGCGGCAACAATGAGCAGTTCTTC | CASSYLTSGNNEQFF
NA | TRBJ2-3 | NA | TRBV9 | TGTGCCAGCAGCTTCGGACCTACCCTGGATACGCAGTATTTT | CASSFGPTLDTQYF
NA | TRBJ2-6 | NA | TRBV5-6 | TGTGCCAGCAGCGGTCTCGTATTGGCCAACGTCCTGACTTTC | CASSGLVLANVLTF
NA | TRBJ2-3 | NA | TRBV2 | TGTGCCGGACTCCGGGACACCACAGATACGCAGTATTTT | CAGLRDTTDTQYF
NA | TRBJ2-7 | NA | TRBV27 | TGTGCCAGCAGTTCGGAGAGCTCCTACGAGCAGTACTTC | CASSSESSYEQYF
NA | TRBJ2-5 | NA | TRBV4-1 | TGCGCCAGCAGCTTCCAGGAGAATGGAGAGACCCAGTACTTC | CASSFQENGETQYF
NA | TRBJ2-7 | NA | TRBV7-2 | TGTGCCAGCAGTCTGGTAGGGGGGCTGGATCTGAGGGAGCAGTACTTC | CASSLVGGLDLREQYF
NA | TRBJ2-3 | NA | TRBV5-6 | TGTGCCAGTAAACCCGGGACTTTTCTCACAGATACGCAGTATTTT | CASKPGTFLTDTQYF
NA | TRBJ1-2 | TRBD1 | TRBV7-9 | TGCGCCAGCAGCCCGGACAGGGTGAGAGGTGGCTACACCTTC | CASSPDRVRGGYTF
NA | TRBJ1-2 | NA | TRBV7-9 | TGTGCCAGCAGCTTATCAGATGGCTACACCTTC | CASSLSDGYTF
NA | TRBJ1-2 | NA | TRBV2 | TGTGCCAGCAGTGGTCAACAGGCTTCTAACTATGGCTACACCTTC | CASSGQQASNYGYTF
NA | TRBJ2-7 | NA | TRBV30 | TGTGCCTGGAGTGTTCGGGGAGGCTTAAAGCAGTACTTC | CAWSVRGGLKQYF
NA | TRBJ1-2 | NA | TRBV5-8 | TGTGCCAGCAGCCCGGGGGGGGCGAGACTCTATGGCTACACCTTC | CASSPGGARLYGYTF
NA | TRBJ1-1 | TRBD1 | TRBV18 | TGTGCCAGCTCAGGATCATCGACAGGGGTCACTGAAGCTTTCTTT | CASSGSSTGVTEAFF
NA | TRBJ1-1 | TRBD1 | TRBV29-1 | TGCAGCGCTCAAGGGACAGGCCCGAGAACTGAAGCTTTCTTT | CSAQGTGPRTEAFF
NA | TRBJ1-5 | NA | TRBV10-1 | TGCGCCAGCAGTGAGAAGGTGTATCCCCCGTATGGGAATAGCAATCAGCCCCAGCATTTT | CASSEKVYPPYGNSNQPQHF
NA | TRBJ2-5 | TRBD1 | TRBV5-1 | TGCGCCAGCAGCGAAGAGGGACAGGGAATCCGAGAGACCCAGTACTTC | CASSEEGQGIRETQYF
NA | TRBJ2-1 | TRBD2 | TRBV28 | TGTGCCAGCAACCTAGCGGGAGGGCAGAATGAGCAGTTCTTC | CASNLAGGQNEQFF
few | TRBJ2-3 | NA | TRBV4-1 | TGCGCCAGCAGCCAAGCGGGACTTAGCACAGATACGCAGTATTTT | CASSQAGLSTDTQYF
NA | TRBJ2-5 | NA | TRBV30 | TGTGCCTGGAGTCTCCCCGGGTCTTTTCGGGGAGGGACCCAGTACTTC | CAWSLPGSFRGGTQYF
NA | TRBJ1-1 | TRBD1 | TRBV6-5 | TGTGCCAGCAGTTCTTGGGGACAGGCGAACACTGAAGCTTTCTTT | CASSSWGQANTEAFF
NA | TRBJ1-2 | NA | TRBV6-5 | TGTGCCAGCAGTTACTCGGGCAGGGAGGGATACACCTTC | CASSYSGREGYTF